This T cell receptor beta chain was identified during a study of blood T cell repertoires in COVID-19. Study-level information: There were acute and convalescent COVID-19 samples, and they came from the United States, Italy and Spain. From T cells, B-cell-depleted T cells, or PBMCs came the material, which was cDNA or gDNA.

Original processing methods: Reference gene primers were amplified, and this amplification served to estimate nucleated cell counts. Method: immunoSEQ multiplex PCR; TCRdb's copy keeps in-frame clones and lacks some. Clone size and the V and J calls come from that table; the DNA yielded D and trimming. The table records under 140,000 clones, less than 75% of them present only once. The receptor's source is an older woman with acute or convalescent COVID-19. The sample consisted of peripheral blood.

The chain's CDR3 is CASSLVSGNSPLHF. The CDR3 DNA sequence: TGTGCCAGCAGCTTAGTCTCAGGGAATTCACCCCTCCACTTT. The chain has TRBV11-2 and TRBJ1-6, with TRBD1 as a possible D gene (5 bases). The CDR3 loop spans 14 amino acids. Trimming took 1 base from V and 7 from J, leaving 8 bases between them. CDR1 is SGHAT, CDR2 FQNNGV, per germline. The full variable domain, with the rest looked up from reference TRBV11-2 and TRBJ1-6, is EAGVAQSPRYKIIEKRQSVAFWCNPISGHATLYWYQQILGQGPKLLIQFQNNGVVDDSQLPKDRFSAERLKGVDSTLKIQPAKLEDSAVYLCASSLVSGNSPLHFGNGTRLTVT.